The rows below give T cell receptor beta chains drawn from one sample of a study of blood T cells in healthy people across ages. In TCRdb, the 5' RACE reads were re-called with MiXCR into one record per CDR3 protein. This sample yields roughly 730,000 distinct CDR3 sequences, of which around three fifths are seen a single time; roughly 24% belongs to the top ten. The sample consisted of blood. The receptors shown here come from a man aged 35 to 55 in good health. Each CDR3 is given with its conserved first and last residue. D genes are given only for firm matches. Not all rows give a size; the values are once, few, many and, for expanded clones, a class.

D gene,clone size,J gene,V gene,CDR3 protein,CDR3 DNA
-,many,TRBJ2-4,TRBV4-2,CASSQEGELAKNIQYF,TGTGCCAGCAGCCAAGAGGGGGAGCTAGCCAAAAACATTCAGTACTTC
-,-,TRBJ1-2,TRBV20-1,CRVLENSGYGYTF,TGCAGAGTGCTAGAGAACTCGGGTTACGGCTACACCTTC
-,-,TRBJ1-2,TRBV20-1,CSATPPGPGYTF,TGCAGTGCTACCCCTCCGGGGCCCGGCTACACCTTC
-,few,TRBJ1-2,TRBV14,CASSQGQTYGYTF,TGTGCCAGCAGCCAAGGACAGACCTATGGCTACACCTTC
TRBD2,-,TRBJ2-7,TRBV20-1,CSASTQSGRPGYEQYF,TGCAGTGCGAGTACCCAAAGCGGGAGGCCCGGGTACGAGCAGTACTTC
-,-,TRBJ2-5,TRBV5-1,CASSGGQRQETQYF,TGCGCCAGCAGCGGTGGACAGCGCCAAGAGACCCAGTACTTC
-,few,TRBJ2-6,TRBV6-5,CASSQFRGSGANVLTF,TGTGCCAGCTCCCAGTTCAGGGGCTCTGGGGCCAACGTCCTGACTTTC
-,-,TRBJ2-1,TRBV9,CASSTDSGYNEQFF,TGTGCCAGCAGCACGGATAGCGGCTACAATGAGCAGTTCTTC
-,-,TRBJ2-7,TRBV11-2,CASSWGSGLSEQYF,TGTGCCAGCAGCTGGGGGTCAGGTTTGTCCGAGCAGTACTTC
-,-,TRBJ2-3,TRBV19,CASSSGADTDTQYF,TGTGCCAGTAGTAGCGGGGCGGATACAGATACGCAGTATTTT
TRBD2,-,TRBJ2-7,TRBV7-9,CASSLSAASGSYEQYF,TGTGCCAGCAGCTTATCGGCGGCTAGCGGGAGTTACGAGCAGTACTTC
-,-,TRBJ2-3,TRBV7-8,CASIKIVTDTQYF,TGTGCCAGCATCAAAATTGTGACAGATACGCAGTATTTT
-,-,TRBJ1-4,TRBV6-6,CASSYPPTGQGGEKLFF,TGTGCCAGCAGTTATCCCCCCACAGGGCAAGGAGGTGAAAAACTGTTTTTT
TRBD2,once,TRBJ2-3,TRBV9,CASSVWGLGIDTQYF,TGTGCCAGCAGCGTATGGGGACTAGGGATCGATACGCAGTATTTT
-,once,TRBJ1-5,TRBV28,CASRPIQADQPQHF,TGTGCCAGCAGACCCATCCAAGCTGATCAGCCCCAGCATTTT
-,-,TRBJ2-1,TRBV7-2,CASSLGNRVNEQFF,TGTGCCAGCAGCTTAGGGAACAGGGTAAATGAGCAGTTCTTC
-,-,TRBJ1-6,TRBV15,CATSRGPVNNSPLHF,TGTGCCACCAGCAGAGGGCCAGTGAATAATTCGCCCCTCCACTTT
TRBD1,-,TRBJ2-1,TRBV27,CASTGTGVYEQFF,TGTGCCAGCACCGGGACAGGGGTTTATGAGCAGTTCTTC
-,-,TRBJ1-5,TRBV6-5,CASSYIRGQPQHF,TGTGCCAGCAGTTACATACGCGGTCAGCCCCAGCATTTT
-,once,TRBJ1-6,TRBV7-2,CASSLGSYNSSLHF,TGTGCCAGCAGCTTAGGTTCCTATAATTCATCCCTCCACTTT
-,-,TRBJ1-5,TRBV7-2,CASSLVAESNQPQHF,TGTGCCAGCAGCTTAGTGGCGGAGAGCAATCAGCCCCAGCATTTT
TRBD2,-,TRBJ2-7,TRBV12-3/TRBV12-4,CTSRERGLAGYEQYF,TGTACCAGCAGGGAACGGGGACTAGCGGGATACGAGCAGTACTTC
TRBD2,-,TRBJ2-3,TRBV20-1,CSARDPPYSGREYF,TGCAGTGCTAGAGATCCCCCCTACTCGGGGAGGGAGTATTTT